The entry below describes one T cell receptor beta chain. The sample originates from a study of T-cell reconstitution after alpha-beta-depleted transplantation in children. The V end lost 1 base, the J end lost 6 bases, and 7 bases lay between the germline ends. CDR3 length: 13 residues. Germline CDR1 KGHDR, CDR2 SFDVKD. A TCRbeta library incorporating unique molecular identifiers was prepared. TCRdb re-called the PCR reads with MiXCR, one entry per CDR3 protein. This sample has about 360,000 distinct CDR3 sequences, with about 14% found just once. This TCR derives from a human donor who donated a stem cell graft to a child with Fanconi anemia. The chain uses TRBV24-1 and TRBJ2-3; D is possibly TRBD1 or TRBD2 (6 bases each). The sample was PBMCs, taken from the stem cell graft. The CDR3 DNA sequence: TGTGCCACCAGTGATTTAGGGGGGGATACGCAGTATTTT. This codes for CATSDLGGDTQYF.